This entry lists 2 T cell receptor beta chains sequenced from one sample in a study of blood T cell repertoires in COVID-19. Here immunoSEQ multiplex PCR was the method, and the copy in TCRdb shows in-frame clones only, minus some. This table has tens of thousands of clones, around 88% appearing once. Sequences were obtained from peripheral blood. The receptor source for this set is a woman aged 55-70 years with acute or convalescent COVID-19.

The chain couples TRBV7-2 to TRBJ2-7; 7 positions agree with TRBD1. The length of the CDR3 is 14 residues. The V segment lost 4 bases and the J segment 1 base; nucleotides outside the gene matches: 4. Germline V lookup: CDR1 SGHTA, CDR2 FQGNSA. The CDR3 DNA reads as TGTGCCAGCAGCTCGGACAGGACTTCCTACGAGCAGTACTTC. Protein sequence: CASSSDRTSYEQYF.

As DNA, the CDR3 is TGTGCCAGCAGCTTAATTACAGGGGGTGAGCAGTTCTTC. Protein product: CASSLITGGEQFF. This chain links TRBV7-3 with TRBJ2-1; 8 positions agree with TRBD1. After removal of 1 base from V and 9 bases from J, the junction contained 2 bases not matched to a gene. The germline V gene has CDR1 SGHTA and CDR2 FQGTGA. The CDR3 has 13 residues. The entire variable domain, with the rest obtained from reference TRBV7-3 and TRBJ2-1, is as follows: GAGVSQTPSNKVTEKGKYVELRCDPISGHTALYWYRQSLGQGPEFLIYFQGTGAADDSGLPNDRFFAVRPEGSVSTLKIQRTERGDSAVYLCASSLITGGEQFFGPGTRLTVL.